This TCR beta chain derives from a study of vaccination and CD4 T cells after COVID-19. About the study: The post-vaccine samples came a median 72 days after dose two (range 14 to 241). The cells were exposed to overlapping spike peptides originating from SARS-CoV-2, HCoV-NL63, HCoV-OC43 and HCoV-229E for stimulation.

The treatment denotes: roughly ten-day PBMC culture with coronavirus spike peptide pools or control peptides (ViraFEST assay). In the ViraFEST assay, peptide-pool expansion preceded TCR sequencing of expanded clonotypes. This clonotype came up once. The antigen remains undetermined. The Oncomine TCR Beta short-read assay sequenced DNA from cultured CD4+ T cells. The source of extracted genomic DNA was cultured CD4+ T cells. One entry per CDR3 protein, called by TCRdb with MiXCR from the PCR reads. Altogether about 20,000 distinct CDR3 sequences are present, over 50% being singletons, with the ten largest covering roughly a tenth. What was sequenced was CD4+ T cells from blood, cultured in vitro. The source is a human donor who had recovered from COVID-19.

The CDR3 is CASSRDRDNEQFF. CDR3 DNA: TGTGCCAGCAGCCGGGACAGGGATAATGAGCAGTTCTTC. V and J are TRBV7-7 and TRBJ2-1; 9 nucleotides align to TRBD1. Germline V gene lookup returns CDR1 SSHAT and CDR2 FNYEAQ (reference sequence). V was clipped by 5 bases and J by 7 bases; unmatched bases: 3. CDR3 length: 13 amino acids.